The source of this TCR beta chain is a study of blood T cell repertoires in COVID-19. Study background: The United States, Italy and Spain provided the acute and convalescent COVID-19 samples.

This CDR3 spans 14 amino acids. J gave up 1 base and V 7 bases, and 4 bases lay outside the gene matches. Per the germline V gene, CDR1 is LNHDA and CDR2 is SQIVND (reference sequence). Sequenced by immunoSEQ multiplex PCR; TCRdb stores in-frame clones only, minus some. The repertoire includes over 200,000 clones, approximately 80% of them detected once, and less than 2% sits in the top ten. The gene calls are TRBV19 and TRBJ1-1; 9 bases are shared with TRBD1. Sequences were obtained from PBMCs or T cells enriched from blood (not recorded which). The receptor's source is a man between 60 and 70 years old who had recovered from COVID-19. In DNA, the CDR3 is TGTGCCAGTACCCGGGGACAGGGGAACACTGAAGCTTTCTTT. Translating it yields CASTRGQGNTEAFF.